The rows below give T cell receptor beta chains drawn from one sample of a study of T cell repertoires in cytomegalovirus infection. No antigens are known for them. TCRdb passed the reads through MiXCR, listing each CDR3 protein once. The sample lists a few hundred thousand distinct CDR3 sequences, around 25% occurring once. This specimen was cultured PBMCs, taken from culture after CMV antigen stimulation. These receptors all come from a human donor in good health (CMV status not recorded). Some clones in this sample may be carry-over from other donors' samples. The CDR3 runs from the conserved cysteine through the conserved F or W.

>TRBV5-4|TRBJ2-7
CASSRGTNEQYF
>TRBV28|TRBJ1-6
CASSPQGRVRTLHF
>TRBV14|TRBJ1-4
CASSQDIFTRLFF
>TRBV7-6|TRBJ1-4
CASRPGTANEKLFF
>TRBV27|TRBJ2-1
CASSWTSRDNEQFF
>TRBV28|TRBJ1-1
CASSPRGSQAFF
>TRBV7-2|TRBJ1-5
CASSFDRGLYSNQPQHF
>TRBV12-3/TRBV12-4|TRBJ2-1
CASGRGPSSYNEQFF
>TRBV6-8|TRBJ1-1
CASSYSPAGGNTEAFF
>TRBV20-1|TRBJ2-1
CSARDFPGRNEQFF
>TRBV7-9|TRBJ1-2
CASSSSGTGLANYGYTF
>TRBV6-5|TRBJ1-1
CASSYSLAGGTAEAFF
>TRBV4-3|TRBJ1-1
CASSQEVLMNTEAFF
>TRBV6-5|TRBJ2-3
CASSYSIEPSGSQDTQYF
>TRBV7-9|TRBJ1-5
CASSLAREGGRNQPQHF
>TRBV6-2/TRBV6-3|TRBJ2-1
CASESRTSGRGEQFF
>TRBV7-9|TRBJ1-4
CASSSLDGGSNEKLFF
>TRBV12-3/TRBV12-4|TRBJ2-7
CASRASGSDEQYF
>TRBV7-2|TRBJ2-1
CASSFLERSPYNEQFF
>TRBV6-1|TRBJ1-1
CASSPTGLYTEAFF
>TRBV7-2|TRBJ2-4
CASSLFPGGGGNIQYF
>TRBV14|TRBJ2-1
CASSQTGLGNNEQFF
>TRBV27|TRBJ2-2
CASSFGLARHTGELFF
>TRBV6-5|TRBJ2-4
CASSYSRLTKNIQYF
>TRBV28|TRBJ2-2
CASSNPRGSGSGGTGELFF
>TRBV28|TRBJ2-5
CASGWRQGPRETQYF
>TRBV11-3|TRBJ1-2
CASSGQGQGWGYTF
>TRBV24-1|TRBJ2-1
CATSHRLAGAYNEQFF
>TRBV7-2|TRBJ2-2
CASSLDPPRGHRGGELFF
>TRBV6-2/TRBV6-3|TRBJ2-3
CASSYSTGSSTDTQYF
>TRBV12-3/TRBV12-4|TRBJ1-1
CASSFDFMRAFF